Below are 7 T cell receptor beta chains sequenced from a single sample in a study of shared clonotypes between healthy human individuals. Generated by immunoSEQ multiplex PCR, the TCRdb table keeps only in-frame clones and is missing some. The table has nearly 500,000 clones, over 65% seen once. Sample: PBMCs. These receptor sequences come from a woman in her thirties or forties in good health. Some clones in this sample may be carry-over from other donors' samples.

The J gene is TRBJ2-5, the V gene TRBV5-1, with TRBD1 matching 10 bases. The CDR3 has 16 residues. Per the germline V gene, CDR1 is SGHRS and CDR2 is YFSETQ. The V segment lost 1 base and the J segment 5 bases; nucleotides outside the gene matches: 8. CDR3 loop: CASSLTGTGVAETQYF. The CDR3 nucleotides are TGCGCCAGCAGCTTGACCGGGACAGGGGTCGCGGAGACCCAGTACTTC.

This clone was seen ten or more times. The chain recombines TRBV2 with TRBJ1-5; D is unresolved. CDR3 length: 16 residues. Germline loops: CDR1 SNHLY, CDR2 FYNNEI. Trimming left V 7 bases short and J 2 bases short, with 18 bases between. CDR3 protein: CASTRATSRGNQPQHF. The CDR3 DNA reads TGTGCCAGCACCCGGGCCACTTCTCGTGGCAATCAGCCCCAGCATTTT.

CDR3 amino acids: CASSWDRDYEQYF. Here the CDR3 DNA reads TGTGCCAGCAGCTGGGACAGGGACTACGAGCAGTACTTC. The chain combines TRBV6-6 with TRBJ2-7; 9 bases match TRBD1. Germline V CDR1 and CDR2: MNHNY, SVGAGI (reference sequence). The CDR3 covers 13 residues. The junction had 3 bases not matched to a gene; V was cut back by 6 bases and J by 3 bases.

The chain carries TRBV5-1 and TRBJ2-7; 13 nucleotides align to TRBD2. The V and J ends lost 3 bases and 2 bases, in that order; junction bases with no gene match: 2. There are 15 residues in the CDR3. Per germline, CDR1 SGHRS and CDR2 YFSETQ. The CDR3 DNA follows: TGCGCCAGCAGCTATACTAGCGGGAGGGCCTACGAGCAGTACTTC. Its translation is CASSYTSGRAYEQYF.

This rearrangement joins TRBV11-2 to TRBJ1-2; D unresolved. The ends were cut back, 5 bases at V and 2 bases at J, with 9 bases in the middle. The CDR3 is 13 residues long. Germline-derived CDR1 and CDR2 are SGHAT and FQNNGV. The CDR3 DNA is TGTGCCAGCAGCCCATCAGAAAACTATGGCTACACCTTC. It codes for CASSPSENYGYTF.

The chain recombines TRBV5-5 with TRBJ2-7; D unresolved. Trimming removed 0 bases at V and 0 bases at J, with 10 bases between. Germline CDR1 is SGHKS and CDR2 is YYEKEE (reference sequence). The CDR3 covers 15 residues. This chain's CDR3 is CASSLVMSPSYEQYF. CDR3 DNA: TGTGCCAGCAGCTTGGTCATGTCTCCCTCCTACGAGCAGTACTTC.

This chain's CDR3 is CASSPASRLEYGYTF. CDR3 coding DNA: TGTGCCAGCTCACCGGCGTCTAGGTTAGAGTATGGCTACACCTTC. The chain employs TRBV18 and TRBJ1-2; no clear D gene. CDR3 length: 15 residues. Germline-derived CDR1 and CDR2 are KGHSH and LQKENI. With 3 bases removed from V and 5 bases from J, the gap between germline ends came to 16 bases.